Following are 5 T cell receptor beta chains from one sample sequenced in a study of OX40 agonist ivuxolimab in advanced cancers. The protocol was immunoSEQ multiplex PCR, while the TCRdb copy is restricted to in-frame clones and leaves out a portion. The sample includes 29,000 or so clones, 85% to 95% seen only once; the top ten take 9.4%. The material was CD4+ or CD8+ T cells sorted from blood, obtained in a trial of the OX40 agonist ivuxolimab. These receptors came from an adult with an advanced solid tumor such as melanoma, head and neck, liver or kidney cancer.

The genes are TRBV28 and TRBJ2-7; 7 bases are shared with TRBD1. This CDR3 spans 15 amino acids. After removal of 3 bases from V and 1 base from J, the junction contained 6 bases not matched to a gene. Germline lookup yields CDR1 MDHEN and CDR2 SYDVKM. The CDR3 loop is CASSFSGGFSYEQYF. The CDR3 region has the DNA TGTGCCAGCAGTTTCTCAGGGGGTTTTTCCTACGAGCAGTACTTC.

This chain uses TRBV10-2 with TRBJ2-1; D remains unclear. This CDR3 comprises 17 residues. Trimming took off 0 bases at V and 4 bases at J, with 16 bases between the two ends. The germline V gene has CDR1 WSHSY and CDR2 SAAADI. The CDR3 nucleotides are TGCGCCAGCAGTGAGTCGAAGATAAAACCCTATTACAATGAGCAGTTCTTC. It codes for CASSESKIKPYYNEQFF.

This chain connects TRBV27 to TRBJ1-5; TRBD1 might be the D (5 bases). Trimming stripped 6 bases from V and 5 bases from J, with 17 bases between. The germline V gene has CDR1 MNHEY and CDR2 SMNVEV (reference sequence). There are 15 residues in the CDR3. DNA of the CDR3: TGTGCCAGCAGCAAGTTGGGGGGTTGGGATCAGCCCCAGCATTTT. As protein: CASSKLGGWDQPQHF.

The chain has TRBV19 and TRBJ2-1; D is ambiguous. The CDR3 totals 11 residues. Germline values: CDR1 LNHDA, CDR2 SQIVND (reference sequence). The V end was cut by 3 bases, the J end by 9 bases, with 6 bases between. CDR3 amino acids: CASSISGEQFF. DNA for the CDR3: TGTGCCAGTAGTATCAGTGGTGAGCAGTTCTTC.

The gene calls are TRBV4-2 and TRBJ2-7; no definite D call. This CDR3 has 13 residues. Germline V gene sequence: CDR1 LGHNA, CDR2 YNFKEQ. The ends were cut back, 4 bases at V and 0 bases at J, with 7 bases in the middle. CDR3 sequence reads: CASSLSSSYEQYF. In DNA, the CDR3 is TGTGCCAGCAGCCTTAGCAGCTCCTACGAGCAGTACTTC.